This TCR beta chain originates from a study of blood T cell repertoires in COVID-19. Whole-study context: Acute and convalescent COVID-19 samples came from the United States, Italy and Spain. PBMCs, B-cell-depleted T cells, or T cells provided the cDNA or gDNA that made up the material.

The CDR3 runs to 16 residues. Germline V gives CDR1 MDHEN, CDR2 SYDVKM. V trimming: 5 bases; J trimming: 2 bases; junction bases outside the gene matches: 12. As handled by the study authors: Reference gene primer amplification in the assay estimated nucleated cell counts. Measured with immunoSEQ multiplex PCR; TCRdb has only the in-frame clones, and not every one. D and trimming come from the DNA, and the V and J calls and clone size come from that table. Among 200,000 to 250,000 clones listed, 80% to 90% were seen once. Material for sequencing was peripheral blood. The V gene is TRBV28, the J gene TRBJ2-7; 7 bases agree with TRBD2. The clonotype comes from a man in his forties with acute or convalescent COVID-19. The CDR3 loop reads CASSLPSGDIPYEQYF. The CDR3 DNA reads as TGTGCCAGCAGTCTCCCTAGCGGTGATATCCCCTACGAGCAGTACTTC. Filled out from reference TRBV28 and TRBJ2-7, the complete variable domain reads DVKVTQSSRYLVKRTGEKVFLECVQDMDHENMFWYRQDPGLGLRLIYFSYDVKMKEKGDIPEGYSVSREKKERFSLILESASTNQTSMYLCASSLPSGDIPYEQYFGPGTRLTVT.